Shown below are 32 T cell receptor beta chains from a single sample sequenced in a study of OX40 agonist ivuxolimab in advanced cancers. The table came from immunoSEQ multiplex PCR; TCRdb's copy has only in-frame clones and leaves some out. The sample consists of fewer than 140,000 clones, about nine tenths of them appearing once. The sequences come from CD4+ or CD8+ T cells sorted from blood, collected in a trial of the OX40 agonist ivuxolimab. These receptors were taken from an adult with an advanced solid tumor such as melanoma, head and neck, liver or kidney cancer.

This clone was detected only a few times. The V and J genes are TRBV10-3 and TRBJ1-5, with D uncertain. The CDR3 is 13 amino acids. Germline lookup yields CDR1 ENHRY and CDR2 SYGVKD. Trimming stripped 2 bases from V and 6 bases from J, with 8 bases between. CDR3 coding DNA: TGTGCCATCAGTGAGGGGCCCGGTCAGCCCCAGCATTTT. Protein sequence: CAISEGPGQPQHF.

J is TRBJ1-6 and V is TRBV2; D perhaps matches TRBD1 (6 bases). Germline lookup yields CDR1 SNHLY and CDR2 FYNNEI. The V end was cut by 2 bases, the J end by 5 bases, with 16 bases between. The length of the CDR3 is 17 residues. Written as DNA, the CDR3 is TGTGCCAGCAGTGAAATGTTACAGGGAGTAAATAATTCACCCCTCCACTTT. Translated, it gives CASSEMLQGVNNSPLHF.

The chain uses TRBV4-1 and TRBJ2-3, with 7 bases identical to TRBD2. Germline CDR1 MGHRA, CDR2 YSYEKL. V lost 1 base and J lost 12; bases outside the gene matches: 7. The CDR3 extends over 13 amino acids. Here the CDR3 DNA reads TGCGCCAGCAGCCAAGGGGACTACGAGAGTCAGTATTTT. It codes for CASSQGDYESQYF.

This clone was seen a single time. The gene calls are TRBV6-4 and TRBJ2-3; 7 nucleotides match TRBD1. V gave up 4 bases and J gave up 2 bases; unmatched junction bases: 6. Germline CDR1 reads MRHNA; CDR2 reads SNTAGT. The CDR3 is 15 amino acids. The CDR3 loop is CASSVTGELTDTQYF. DNA of the CDR3: TGTGCCAGCAGTGTAACAGGGGAACTCACAGATACGCAGTATTTT.

The rearrangement joins TRBV11-2 to TRBJ1-1; D not resolved. The CDR3 spans 13 residues. From germline, CDR1 is SGHAT and CDR2 FQNNGV. Deletions cut 0 bases from V and 6 bases from J, with 8 bases between. In nucleotides, the CDR3 is TGTGCCAGCAGCTTAGATCGGGATGCTGAAGCTTTCTTT. It is translated as CASSLDRDAEAFF. The complete variable domain, with remaining parts taken from reference TRBV11-2 and TRBJ1-1, reads EAGVAQSPRYKIIEKRQSVAFWCNPISGHATLYWYQQILGQGPKLLIQFQNNGVVDDSQLPKDRFSAERLKGVDSTLKIQPAKLEDSAVYLCASSLDRDAEAFFGQGTRLTVV.

This clone was observed once. The rearrangement uses TRBV30 and TRBJ1-3, with 7 bases fitting TRBD1. Germline trimming cut 8 bases from V and 4 bases from J; bases unmatched to any gene: 5. CDR1 is GTSNPN, CDR2 SVGIG, per germline (reference sequence). The length of the CDR3 is 12 residues. CDR3 bases: TGTGCCCACGACAGGGCCGGAAACACCATATATTTT. It yields the protein CAHDRAGNTIYF.

The chain has TRBV7-2 and TRBJ2-7; D assignment may be TRBD1 or TRBD2 (6 bases each). The length of the CDR3 is 14 residues. The V and J ends lost 3 bases and 0 bases respectively, with 9 bases between them. CDR1 is SGHTA, CDR2 FQGNSA, per germline. CDR3 region: CASSFEGGSYEQYF. CDR3 sequence (DNA): TGTGCCAGCAGCTTCGAGGGGGGCTCCTACGAGCAGTACTTC.

J is TRBJ2-7 and V is TRBV20-1; D is ambiguous. The V gene's germline CDR1 is DFQATT and CDR2 SNEGSKA (reference sequence). The CDR3 is 11 residues long. V was pared by 6 bases and J by 5 bases, with 11 bases between. The CDR3 protein is CSADSFHEQYF. CDR3 nucleotide sequence: TGCAGTGCCGACTCCTTTCACGAGCAGTACTTC.

This clone was detected a few times. The chain joins TRBV6-5 to TRBJ1-6, with D hard to call. Germline CDR1 reads MNHEY; CDR2 reads SVGAGI. The CDR3 consists of 13 residues. V was clipped by 5 bases and J by 14 bases, with 16 bases between them. CDR3 protein: CASSTILGSTLHF. The CDR3, as DNA: TGTGCCAGCAGTACAATCCTGGGGAGCACCCTCCACTTT.

This sequence joins TRBV30 and TRBJ1-1; 9 positions match TRBD1. In germline, CDR1 is GTSNPN, CDR2 SVGIG (reference sequence). The CDR3 is 14 residues long. The V gene end was trimmed by 4 bases and the J gene end by 4 bases; junction bases not matched to a gene: 7. DNA of the CDR3: TGTGCCTGGAACGTACAGGGGGCAAGCACTGAAGCTTTCTTT. Protein product: CAWNVQGASTEAFF. Looking up the rest from reference TRBV30 and TRBJ1-1 gives the full variable domain: SQTIHQWPATLVQPVGSPLSLECTVEGTSNPNLYWYRQAAGRGLQLLFYSVGIGQISSEVPQNLSASRPQDRQFILSSKKLLLSDSGFYLCAWNVQGASTEAFFGQGTRLTVV.

A single count supports this clone. The chain is built from TRBV11-3 and TRBJ2-1; D call uncertain. Germline V lookup: CDR1 SGHNT, CDR2 YENEEA. The germline V and J ends were trimmed by 5 bases and 0 bases, with 14 bases remaining between them. The CDR3 covers 16 residues. CDR3: CASSPQTHFSYNEQFF. In nucleotides, the CDR3 is TGTGCCAGCAGCCCTCAAACACACTTCTCCTACAATGAGCAGTTCTTC.

J is TRBJ2-1 and V is TRBV15; 8 bases match TRBD1. This CDR3 has 19 residues. Germline lookup yields CDR1 LNHNV and CDR2 YYDKDF (reference sequence). The trim removed 1 base at V and 0 bases at J, leaving 11 bases unmatched. Written as DNA, the CDR3 is TGTGCCACCAGCAGAGGACAGGGGTCCTCCTTTAACTCCTACAATGAGCAGTTCTTC. The encoded protein is CATSRGQGSSFNSYNEQFF.

The chain has TRBV6-5 and TRBJ2-7; D is uncertain. V lost 0 bases and J lost 2, with 8 bases in between. Per the germline V gene, CDR1 is MNHEY and CDR2 is SVGAGI. The CDR3 extends over 14 amino acids. This CDR3 is CASSYSAGAYEQYF. The CDR3 DNA reads TGTGCCAGCAGTTACTCGGCAGGCGCCTACGAGCAGTACTTC.

This clone was recorded once. CDR3 DNA: TGTGCCAGCAGCTCTAGACAGGGGTATAATGAAAAACTGTTTTTT. Translated: CASSSRQGYNEKLFF. The genes are TRBV7-9 and TRBJ1-4, with 8 bases fitting TRBD1. J was trimmed by 4 bases and V by 4 bases; bases with no gene match: 5. The CDR3 spans 15 residues. Germline V gene data show CDR1 as SEHNR and CDR2 as FQNEAQ (reference sequence).

V and J are TRBV18 and TRBJ1-3; 10 bases fit TRBD1. This CDR3 has 19 amino acids. V trimming: 0 bases; J trimming: 2 bases; junction bases outside the gene matches: 10. Germline V gene lookup returns CDR1 KGHSH and CDR2 LQKENI. The CDR3 nucleotides read TGTGCCAGCTCACCACCACTCCACGGACAGGGGGTCGCTGGAAACACCATATATTTT. Protein sequence: CASSPPLHGQGVAGNTIYF. The complete variable domain, with remaining parts taken from reference TRBV18 and TRBJ1-3, reads NAGVMQNPRHLVRRRGQEARLRCSPMKGHSHVYWYRQLPEEGLKFMVYLQKENIIDESGMPKERFSAEFPKEGPSILRIQQVVRGDSAAYFCASSPPLHGQGVAGNTIYFGEGSWLTVV.

The chain recombines TRBV28 with TRBJ1-6; 9 bases are shared with TRBD1. Germline trimming cut 3 bases from V and 19 bases from J; bases unmatched to any gene: 7. This CDR3 spans 12 amino acids. The V gene's germline CDR1 is MDHEN and CDR2 SYDVKM. The CDR3 is CASSLADRGPHF. The DNA of the CDR3 is TGTGCCAGCAGTTTGGCGGACAGGGGACCTCACTTT.

The J gene is TRBJ1-6, the V gene TRBV6-5, with TRBD1 matching over 9 bases. The V gene end was trimmed by 1 base and the J gene end by 9 bases; junction bases not matched to a gene: 4. Germline V gene lookup returns CDR1 MNHEY and CDR2 SVGAGI. The CDR3 contains 15 residues. CDR3 amino acids: CASSYLGQGRSPLHF. CDR3 nucleotide sequence: TGTGCCAGCAGTTACTTGGGACAGGGACGTTCACCCCTCCACTTT.

V gene TRBV2 combines with J gene TRBJ1-5; 10 nucleotides line up with TRBD1. Germline V gene sequence: CDR1 SNHLY, CDR2 FYNNEI. Trimming removed 6 bases from V and 2 bases from J; junction bases left unmatched: 7. The CDR3 length is 16 residues. The DNA for the CDR3 is TGTGCCAGCAGAGTGAGCGGGACAGGGGGCAATCAGCCCCAGCATTTT. Translated, it gives CASRVSGTGGNQPQHF.

This rearrangement joins TRBV10-2 to TRBJ1-5; the D gene is possibly TRBD1 (5 bases). This CDR3 has 18 amino acids. V was pared by 1 base and J by 0 bases, with 16 bases between. In germline, CDR1 is WSHSY, CDR2 SAAADI. The CDR3 DNA reads TGCGCCAGCAGTGAGTTTCAGGGTGGGTTTTATAGCAATCAGCCCCAGCATTTT. Translation gives CASSEFQGGFYSNQPQHF.

V usage is TRBV4-1 and J usage is TRBJ2-3; 8 nucleotides match TRBD1. The ends lost 4 bases at V and 2 bases at J; junction bases unmatched: 8. The CDR3 is 16 residues long. CDR1 and CDR2 (germline): MGHRA, YSYEKL. The DNA of the CDR3 is TGCGCCAGCAGCCGCTCAACAGGGGGGAACACAGATACGCAGTATTTT. Residues: CASSRSTGGNTDTQYF.

The chain links TRBV7-2 to TRBJ2-5; 7 nucleotides line up with TRBD1. This CDR3 comprises 14 residues. The germline CDR1 and CDR2 sequences are SGHTA and FQGNSA. V lost 1 base to trimming and J lost 5 bases; unmatched junction nucleotides: 4. The CDR3 DNA sequence: TGTGCCAGCAGCTTAGAAGGGGGCCAGGAGACCCAGTACTTC. Its translation is CASSLEGGQETQYF.

The chain links TRBV11-2 to TRBJ2-5; no definite D call. V shed 1 base and J shed 4 bases, with 13 bases lying between them. CDR1 is SGHAT and CDR2 is FQNNGV in the germline V gene. The length of the CDR3 is 15 residues. CDR3 sequence reads: CASSLVGAGRETQYF. CDR3 DNA: TGTGCCAGCAGCTTAGTCGGAGCTGGGCGAGAGACCCAGTACTTC.

The chain joins TRBV5-6 to TRBJ1-6; 8 nucleotides align to TRBD1. The ends lost 1 base at V and 9 bases at J; junction bases unmatched: 6. The CDR3 totals 15 residues. CDR1 SGHDT and CDR2 YYEEEE come from the germline V gene. The DNA for the CDR3 is TGTGCCAGCAGCTTGCCGCAGGGGGCCGGTTCACCCCTCCACTTT. Translated, it gives CASSLPQGAGSPLHF.

This chain links TRBV6-6 with TRBJ1-2; D gene ambiguous. V lost 4 bases and J lost 1, with 4 bases in between. The germline V gene has CDR1 MNHNY and CDR2 SVGAGI (reference sequence). This CDR3 spans 12 amino acids. The CDR3 nucleotides read TGTGCCAGCAGTTCCGGTAACTATGGCTACACCTTC. Protein sequence: CASSSGNYGYTF.

The chain employs TRBV7-2 and TRBJ2-5; TRBD2 agrees at 7 bases. The V gene end was trimmed by 7 bases and the J gene end by 0 bases; junction bases not matched to a gene: 8. The CDR3 runs 15 residues. CDR1 SGHTA and CDR2 FQGNSA come from the germline V gene. The CDR3 DNA reads TGTGCCAGCACCCTTCTGCGGGGGTACCAAGAGACCCAGTACTTC. This translates into CASTLLRGYQETQYF.

The chain links TRBV5-8 to TRBJ2-7; D gene unclear. The CDR3 extends over 15 amino acids. Trimming left V 4 bases short and J 6 bases short, with 20 bases between. Germline CDR1 SGHTS, CDR2 YDEGEE. CDR3 residues: CASSLDGRSVSEQYF. In DNA, the CDR3 is TGTGCCAGCAGCCTGGACGGTCGTTCGGTTTCCGAGCAGTACTTC.

This clone was detected only once. V gene TRBV30 combines with J gene TRBJ1-5; a possible D gene is TRBD1 (5 bases). The CDR3 runs to 11 residues. CDR1 is GTSNPN, CDR2 SVGIG, per germline (reference sequence). Deletions cut 2 bases from V and 9 bases from J, with 8 bases between. The CDR3 loop is CAWSRRGPQHF. The DNA for the CDR3 is TGTGCCTGGAGTCGAAGGGGGCCCCAGCATTTT.

This clone was seen only a few times. This chain connects TRBV29-1 to TRBJ2-3; D is perhaps TRBD1 (6 bases). V shed 5 bases and J shed 2 bases, with 17 bases lying between them. The CDR3 covers 15 residues. The germline gives CDR1 SQVTM, CDR2 ANQGSEA. CDR3 region: CSVRRYREPTDTQYF. CDR3 DNA sequence: TGCAGCGTTAGGAGATACAGGGAACCCACAGATACGCAGTATTTT.

The V and J genes are TRBV27 and TRBJ1-5; D unclear. The CDR3 loop spans 15 amino acids. CDR1 and CDR2 from the germline V gene are MNHEY and SMNVEV (reference sequence). Trimming pared 2 bases from V and 7 bases from J, leaving 15 bases between. The CDR3, as DNA: TGTGCCAGCAGTTTAGAAGCCGCTTTCAGGCAGCCCCAGCATTTT. It yields the protein CASSLEAAFRQPQHF.

As to this clone: One end of the junction is discordant with germline, which a read error may explain. The chain joins TRBV7-7 to TRBJ2-5, with no clear D. CDR1 is SSHAT and CDR2 is FNYEAQ in the germline V gene (reference sequence). This CDR3 comprises 12 residues. CDR3: CASSPWRETQYF. The CDR3 coding sequence is TGTGCTAGCAGCCCCTGGAGAGAGACCCAGTACTTC.

V is TRBV5-1 and J is TRBJ2-7; the match to TRBD1 covers 7 bases. Germline CDR1 reads SGHRS; CDR2 reads YFSETQ. The CDR3 spans 13 residues. V lost 3 bases to trimming and J lost 4 bases; unmatched junction nucleotides: 4. The CDR3 sequence: CASSSGQPYEQYF. In DNA form, the CDR3 reads TGCGCCAGCAGCTCGGGACAGCCTTACGAGCAGTACTTC.

This sequence joins TRBV2 and TRBJ2-5; no clear D. Germline loops: CDR1 SNHLY, CDR2 FYNNEI. The CDR3 totals 14 residues. The V end lost 4 bases, the J end lost 0 bases, and 9 bases lay between the germline ends. The CDR3 loop reads CASSGVGYQETQYF. The CDR3 DNA is TGTGCCAGCAGTGGGGTGGGGTACCAAGAGACCCAGTACTTC.